What follows are 20 T cell receptor beta chains derived from one specimen sequenced in a study of blood T cell repertoires in COVID-19. Sequencing was performed with immunoSEQ multiplex PCR; in TCRdb, only in-frame clones are kept and a portion is missing. The sample has some 71,000 clones; around 90% are singletons. The sequencing input was peripheral blood. The receptors originated from a man aged 50-60 years with acute or convalescent COVID-19.

The rearrangement uses TRBV10-1 and TRBJ2-1; D not certain. Germline-derived CDR1 and CDR2 are WNHNN and SYGVQD (reference sequence). V was clipped by 7 bases and J by 8 bases, with 24 bases between them. The CDR3 has 16 residues. This chain's CDR3 is CASNLGIGVRFHEQFF. The CDR3, as DNA: TGCGCCAGCAACCTCGGTATCGGAGTTAGGTTCCATGAGCAGTTCTTC.

The gene calls are TRBV11-3 and TRBJ2-5; 7 bases agree with TRBD1. Germline V gene sequence: CDR1 SGHNT, CDR2 YENEEA. The CDR3 covers 13 residues. Unmatched junction bases numbered 2, after V lost 6 bases and J lost 1 base. CDR3 residues: CASRRDSQETQYF. As DNA, the CDR3 is TGTGCCAGCAGGAGGGACAGCCAAGAGACCCAGTACTTC.

The rearrangement links TRBV9 to TRBJ1-4; weak D call: TRBD1 (6 bases). Looked up from germline, CDR1 is SGDLS and CDR2 is YYNGEE. This CDR3 has 14 residues. V shed 3 bases and J shed 4 bases, with 10 bases lying between them. The CDR3 region has the DNA TGTGCCAGCAGCGACACAGGGTATAATGAAAAACTGTTTTTT. This encodes CASSDTGYNEKLFF. Supplemented by reference TRBV9 and TRBJ1-4, the full variable domain reads DSGVTQTPKHLITATGQRVTLRCSPRSGDLSVYWYQQSLDQGLQFLIQYYNGEERAKGNILERFSAQQFPDLHSELNLSSLELGDSALYFCASSDTGYNEKLFFGSGTQLSVL.

The V and J genes are TRBV18 and TRBJ1-5; weak D call: TRBD1 (6 bases). Germline values: CDR1 KGHSH, CDR2 LQKENI. CDR3 length: 15 amino acids. Trimming shortened V by 2 bases and J by 5 bases, and 13 bases separated the two germline ends. CDR3 nucleotides: TGTGCCAGCTCACCATTTCTGGGGGCGGATCAGCCCCAGCATTTT. It translates to CASSPFLGADQPQHF.

The chain joins TRBV12-5 to TRBJ1-1; TRBD1 agrees at 8 bases. This CDR3 is built from 17 residues. V shed 0 bases, J shed 5 bases, and the junction held 11 bases outside the gene matches. Germline CDR1 reads LGHNT; CDR2 reads FRNRAP. The DNA of the CDR3 is TGTGCTAGTGGTTTGGTACCAGCCAGGGGGCGCGGAACTGAAGCTTTCTTT. Protein product: CASGLVPARGRGTEAFF.

The chain employs TRBV6-1 and TRBJ1-1; possibly TRBD1 for D (5 bases). The germline V gene encodes CDR1 MNHNS and CDR2 SASEGT. The CDR3 length is 13 residues. V was shortened by 0 bases and J by 6 bases, with 8 bases between the two germline ends. The CDR3 region is CASSEALGAEAFF. For the CDR3, the DNA is TGTGCCAGCAGTGAAGCGCTAGGGGCTGAAGCTTTCTTT.

The chain uses TRBV6-5 and TRBJ1-6, with D hard to call. Per germline, CDR1 MNHEY and CDR2 SVGAGI. Trimming cost V 4 bases and J 3 bases, with 13 bases left between them. CDR3 length: 16 amino acids. The CDR3 nucleotides are TGTGCCAGCAGTTCCTCAAATCAGGTCTATAATTCACCCCTCCACTTT. It is translated as CASSSSNQVYNSPLHF.

This chain links TRBV5-4 with TRBJ2-7; 13 nucleotides agree with TRBD2. Germline trimming cut 3 bases from V and 7 bases from J; bases unmatched to any gene: 13. This CDR3 has 17 amino acids. Germline CDR1 and CDR2: SGHNT and YYREEE (reference sequence). CDR3 DNA: TGTGCCAGCAGCTCCTACCGCGGACTAGCGGGAGCCAGTGAGCAGTACTTC. It is translated as CASSSYRGLAGASEQYF. The full variable domain, in which reference TRBV5-4 and TRBJ2-7 provide the parts outside the CDR3, is ETGVTQSPTHLIKTRGQQVTLRCSSQSGHNTVSWYQQALGQGPQFIFQYYREEENGRGNFPPRFSGLQFPNYSSELNVNALELDDSALYLCASSSYRGLAGASEQYFGPGTRLTVT.

This clone was observed once. The CDR3 DNA is TGTGCCAGCAGTTACTCGAGATCCACTGAAGCTTTCTTT. Its translation: CASSYSRSTEAFF. The chain couples TRBV6-5 to TRBJ1-1; D is ambiguous. Germline V lookup: CDR1 MNHEY, CDR2 SVGAGI. The CDR3 has 13 residues. The V and J ends lost 0 bases and 4 bases respectively, with 6 bases between them.

J is TRBJ1-2 and V is TRBV3-1 (or the pseudogene TRBV3-2); 7 bases fit TRBD1. The J segment lost 4 bases and the V segment lost 2 bases, leaving 1 base of the junction unmatched. The CDR3 totals 13 residues. Germline V gene data show CDR1 as LGHDT and CDR2 as YNNKEL (reference sequence). CDR3 DNA sequence: TGTGCCAGCAGCCAAAGACAGGGCTATGGCTACACCTTC. It codes for CASSQRQGYGYTF.

The rearrangement joins TRBV6-5 to TRBJ1-3, with D possibly being TRBD1 (5 bases). The V gene's germline CDR1 is MNHEY and CDR2 SVGAGI. V shed 4 bases and J shed 2 bases, with 12 bases lying between them. The CDR3 runs to 15 residues. CDR3 bases: TGTGCCAGCAGTTCACCAGGGCCGACTGGAAACACCATATATTTT. Protein: CASSSPGPTGNTIYF.

CDR3 sequence (DNA): TGTGCCAGTAGTATAGTTTGGACAGGGGACACCGGGGAGCTGTTTTTT. Translation: CASSIVWTGDTGELFF. The chain links TRBV19 to TRBJ2-2; TRBD1 matches at 9 bases. Looked up from germline, CDR1 is LNHDA and CDR2 is SQIVND (reference sequence). The CDR3 has 16 residues. Unmatched junction bases numbered 3, after V lost 1 base and J lost 3 bases. The variable domain in full, with the rest retrieved from reference TRBV19 and TRBJ2-2, is DGGITQSPKYLFRKEGQNVTLSCEQNLNHDAMYWYRQDPGQGLRLIYYSQIVNDFQKGDIAEGYSVSREKKESFPLTVTSAQKNPTAFYLCASSIVWTGDTGELFFGEGSRLTVL.

This clone was recorded a few times. V is TRBV6-5 and J is TRBJ1-1, with D possibly being TRBD1 (6 bases). The CDR3 runs to 14 residues. Germline CDR1 reads MNHEY; CDR2 reads SVGAGI. Trimming removed 6 bases from V and 2 bases from J, with 13 bases in between. Here the CDR3 reads CASRHRVRNTEAFF. CDR3 nucleotide sequence: TGTGCCAGCAGACACAGGGTGAGAAACACTGAAGCTTTCTTT.

This clone was seen a single time. The chain employs TRBV4-1 and TRBJ2-1, with TRBD2 matching 7 bases. CDR1 and CDR2 from the germline V gene are MGHRA and YSYEKL. V lost 0 bases, J lost 4 bases, and 6 bases stayed unmatched. The CDR3 runs to 16 residues. CDR3 in DNA: TGCGCCAGCAGCCAAGATCTGGCGGGAGCATACAATGAGCAGTTCTTC. It is translated as CASSQDLAGAYNEQFF.

The J gene is TRBJ1-6, the V gene TRBV5-4, with 8 bases lining up with TRBD1. After removal of 3 bases from V and 9 bases from J, the junction contained 11 bases not matched to a gene. The V gene's germline CDR1 is SGHNT and CDR2 YYREEE (reference sequence). This CDR3 spans 16 amino acids. DNA for the CDR3: TGTGCCAGCAGCTCGGCAATTGCAGGGGGCGGTTCACCCCTCCACTTT. It translates to CASSSAIAGGGSPLHF.

V gene TRBV29-1 combines with J gene TRBJ2-1, with TRBD1 as a possible D gene (6 bases). The CDR3 has 14 amino acids. Trimming pared 7 bases from V and 6 bases from J, leaving 19 bases between. CDR1 is SQVTM, CDR2 ANQGSEA, per germline. The CDR3 spells CSGLGQRTSNEQFF. The CDR3 nucleotides read TGCAGCGGCCTCGGACAGCGGACAAGCAATGAGCAGTTCTTC.

This chain joins TRBV7-2 and TRBJ1-6; a weak D match, TRBD1 (5 bases). Germline CDR1 reads SGHTA; CDR2 reads FQGNSA. The CDR3 runs 13 residues. Trimming cost V 5 bases and J 5 bases, with 7 bases left between them. This CDR3 reads CASSTRDNSPLHF. In DNA, the CDR3 is TGTGCCAGCAGCACCAGGGATAATTCACCCCTCCACTTT.

The rearrangement uses TRBV18 and TRBJ2-3, with TRBD2 matching 13 bases. Germline V gene lookup returns CDR1 KGHSH and CDR2 LQKENI. V was pared by 3 bases and J by 3 bases, with 6 bases of the junction left unmatched. The CDR3 contains 17 residues. In DNA, the CDR3 is TGTGCCAGCTCACCCCCCGGACTAGCGGGAGTGACAGATACGCAGTATTTT. It specifies CASSPPGLAGVTDTQYF.

V and J are TRBV6-5 and TRBJ1-2, with a possible D match to TRBD1 (6 bases). The CDR3 runs 15 residues. The germline CDR1 and CDR2 sequences are MNHEY and SVGAGI. V was shortened by 0 bases and J by 1 base, with 9 bases between the two germline ends. In nucleotides, the CDR3 is TGTGCCAGCAGTTACTCGGTACAGGGTAACTATGGCTACACCTTC. This sequence encodes CASSYSVQGNYGYTF.

V and J are TRBV2 and TRBJ1-2; D is perhaps TRBD1 (6 bases). CDR1 and CDR2 (germline): SNHLY, FYNNEI. The CDR3 sequence is 15 residues long. Trimming cost V 7 bases and J 3 bases, with 18 bases left between them. The CDR3 DNA is TGTGCCAGCAAGAACAGGGCTCTTACATACTATGGCTACACCTTC. Its translation: CASKNRALTYYGYTF.